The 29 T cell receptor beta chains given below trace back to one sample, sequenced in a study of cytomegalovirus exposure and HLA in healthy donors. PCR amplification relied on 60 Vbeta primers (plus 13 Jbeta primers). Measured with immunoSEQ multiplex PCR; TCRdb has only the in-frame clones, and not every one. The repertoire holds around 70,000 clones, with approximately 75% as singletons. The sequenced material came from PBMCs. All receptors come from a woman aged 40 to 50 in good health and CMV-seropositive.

CDR3 nucleotides: TGTGCCAGCAGCCCCAGAGTAGCGGGGGATCACAATGAGCAGTTCTTC. As protein: CASSPRVAGDHNEQFF. The rearrangement joins TRBV11-3 to TRBJ2-1; 9 positions match TRBD2. Trimming took 5 bases from V and 5 from J; bases not matched to a gene: 10. This CDR3 contains 16 residues. Germline assignment: CDR1 SGHNT and CDR2 YENEEA.

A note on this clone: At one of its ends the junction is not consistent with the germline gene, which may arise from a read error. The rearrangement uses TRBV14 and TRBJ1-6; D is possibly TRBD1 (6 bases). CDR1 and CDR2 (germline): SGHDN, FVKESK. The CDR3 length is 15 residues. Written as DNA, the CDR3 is TGTACCAGCAGCCAAGGCGCAGGGGTCAATTCACCCCTCCACTTT. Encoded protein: CTSSQGAGVNSPLHF.

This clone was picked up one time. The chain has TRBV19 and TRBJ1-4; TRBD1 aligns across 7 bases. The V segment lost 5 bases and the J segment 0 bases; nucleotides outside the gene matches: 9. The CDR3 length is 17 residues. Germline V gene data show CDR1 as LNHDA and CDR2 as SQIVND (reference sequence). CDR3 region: CASSEPQGGPTNEKLFF. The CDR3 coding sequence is TGTGCCAGTAGTGAACCGCAGGGGGGTCCAACTAATGAAAAACTGTTTTTT.

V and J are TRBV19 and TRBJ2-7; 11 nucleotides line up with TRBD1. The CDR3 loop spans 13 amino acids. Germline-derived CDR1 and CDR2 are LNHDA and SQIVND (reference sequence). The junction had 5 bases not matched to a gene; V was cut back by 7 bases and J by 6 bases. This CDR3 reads CASNLGQGAEQYF. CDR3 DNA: TGTGCCAGTAATTTAGGACAGGGGGCCGAGCAGTACTTC.

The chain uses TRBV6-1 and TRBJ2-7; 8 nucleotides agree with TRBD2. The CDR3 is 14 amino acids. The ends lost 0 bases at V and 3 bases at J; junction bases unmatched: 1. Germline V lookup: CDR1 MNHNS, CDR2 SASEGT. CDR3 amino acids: CASSEAAGVYEQYF. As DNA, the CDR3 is TGTGCCAGCAGTGAAGCAGCGGGGGTCTACGAGCAGTACTTC.

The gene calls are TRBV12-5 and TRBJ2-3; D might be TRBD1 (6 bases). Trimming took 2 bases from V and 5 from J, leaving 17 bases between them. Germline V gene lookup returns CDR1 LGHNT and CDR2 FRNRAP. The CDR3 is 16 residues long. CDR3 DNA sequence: TGTGCTAGTGGTTTGCCGTTTGGTGGGGGCCTAGATACGCAGTATTTT. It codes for CASGLPFGGGLDTQYF.

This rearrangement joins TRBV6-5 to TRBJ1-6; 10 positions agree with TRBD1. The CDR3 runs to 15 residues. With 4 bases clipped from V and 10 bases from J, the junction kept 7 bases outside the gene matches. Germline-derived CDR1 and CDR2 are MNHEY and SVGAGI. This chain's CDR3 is CASSWGGQGRSPLHF. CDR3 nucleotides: TGTGCCAGCAGTTGGGGGGGACAGGGGCGGTCACCCCTCCACTTT.

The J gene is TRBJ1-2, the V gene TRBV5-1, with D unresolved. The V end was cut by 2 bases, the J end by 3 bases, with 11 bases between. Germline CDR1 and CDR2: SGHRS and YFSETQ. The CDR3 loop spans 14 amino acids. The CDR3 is CASSLGRADYGYTF. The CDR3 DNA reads TGCGCCAGCAGCTTAGGGAGAGCAGACTATGGCTACACCTTC.

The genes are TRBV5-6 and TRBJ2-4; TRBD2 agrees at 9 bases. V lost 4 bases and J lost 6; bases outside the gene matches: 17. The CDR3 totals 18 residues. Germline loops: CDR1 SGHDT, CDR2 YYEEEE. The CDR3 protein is CASSPAIAGAMLGNIQYF. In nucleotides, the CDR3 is TGTGCCAGCAGCCCTGCCATAGCGGGGGCCATGTTGGGAAACATTCAGTACTTC.

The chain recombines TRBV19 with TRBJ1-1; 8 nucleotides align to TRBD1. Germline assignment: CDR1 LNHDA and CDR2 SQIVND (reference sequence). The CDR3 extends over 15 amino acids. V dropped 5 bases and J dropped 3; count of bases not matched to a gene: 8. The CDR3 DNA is TGTGCCAGTAGTGTCCGGGACAGGAGGGACACTGAAGCTTTCTTT. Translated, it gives CASSVRDRRDTEAFF.

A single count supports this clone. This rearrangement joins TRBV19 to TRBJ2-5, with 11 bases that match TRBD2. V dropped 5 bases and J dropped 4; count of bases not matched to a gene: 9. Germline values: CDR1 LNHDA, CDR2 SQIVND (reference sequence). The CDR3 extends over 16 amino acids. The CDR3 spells CASSSTSGALGETQYF. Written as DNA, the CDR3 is TGTGCCAGTAGTTCGACTAGCGGGGCTTTGGGAGAGACCCAGTACTTC.

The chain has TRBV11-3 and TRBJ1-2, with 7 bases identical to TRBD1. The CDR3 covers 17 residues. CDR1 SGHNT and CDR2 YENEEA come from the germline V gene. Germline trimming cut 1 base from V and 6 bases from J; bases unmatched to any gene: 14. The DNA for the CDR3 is TGTGCCAGCAGCTTAGGCCAGCGCCCCGGGACAGAGAATGGCTACACCTTC. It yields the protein CASSLGQRPGTENGYTF. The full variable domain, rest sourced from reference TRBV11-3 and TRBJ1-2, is EAGVVQSPRYKIIEKKQPVAFWCNPISGHNTLYWYLQNLGQGPELLIRYENEEAVDDSQLPKDRFSAERLKGVDSTLKIQPAELGDSAVYLCASSLGQRPGTENGYTFGSGTRLTVV.

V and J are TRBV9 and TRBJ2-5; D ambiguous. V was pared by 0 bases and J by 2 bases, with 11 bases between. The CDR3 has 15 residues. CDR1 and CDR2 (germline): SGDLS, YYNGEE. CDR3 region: CASSVGGKWQETQYF. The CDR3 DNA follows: TGTGCCAGCAGCGTAGGAGGAAAGTGGCAAGAGACCCAGTACTTC.

The CDR3, as DNA: TGTGCCAGCAGTGAACAAGGGGGCAGTGAGCAGTTCTTC. It translates to CASSEQGGSEQFF. The rearrangement links TRBV25-1 to TRBJ2-1, with TRBD1 matching over 7 bases. From germline, CDR1 is MGHDK and CDR2 SYGVNS. With 2 bases clipped from V and 9 bases from J, the junction kept 4 bases outside the gene matches. The length of the CDR3 is 13 residues.

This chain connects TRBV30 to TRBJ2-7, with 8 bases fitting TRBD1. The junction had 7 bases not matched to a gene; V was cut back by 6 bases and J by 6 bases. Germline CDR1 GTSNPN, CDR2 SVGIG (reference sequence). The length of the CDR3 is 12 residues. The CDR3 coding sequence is TGTGCCTGTCAGGGGGCAGTGGGCGAGCAGTACTTC. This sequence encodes CACQGAVGEQYF.

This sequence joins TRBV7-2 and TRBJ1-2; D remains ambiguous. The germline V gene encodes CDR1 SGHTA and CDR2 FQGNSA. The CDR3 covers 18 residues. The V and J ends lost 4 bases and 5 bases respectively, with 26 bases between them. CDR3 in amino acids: CASSSPLETLSEIYGYTF. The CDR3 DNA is TGTGCCAGCAGCTCCCCGTTAGAAACCCTTTCTGAAATATATGGCTACACCTTC.

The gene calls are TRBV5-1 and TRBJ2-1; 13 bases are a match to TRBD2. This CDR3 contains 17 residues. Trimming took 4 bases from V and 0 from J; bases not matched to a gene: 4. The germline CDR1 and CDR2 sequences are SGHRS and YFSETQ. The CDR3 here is CASSPTSGGGSYNEQFF. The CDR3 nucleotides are TGCGCCAGCAGCCCAACTAGCGGGGGGGGCTCCTACAATGAGCAGTTCTTC.

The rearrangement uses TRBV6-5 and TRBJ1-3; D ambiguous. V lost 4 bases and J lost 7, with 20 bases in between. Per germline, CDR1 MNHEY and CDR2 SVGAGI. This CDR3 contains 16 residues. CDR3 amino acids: CASSSPASQSGNTIYF. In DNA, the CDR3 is TGTGCCAGCAGTTCTCCGGCATCGCAGAGCGGTAACACCATATATTTT.

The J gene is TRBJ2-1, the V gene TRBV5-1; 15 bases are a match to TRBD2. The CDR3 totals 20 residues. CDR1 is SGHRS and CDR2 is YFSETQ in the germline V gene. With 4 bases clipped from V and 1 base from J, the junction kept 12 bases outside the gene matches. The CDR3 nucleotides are TGCGCCAGCAGCCCAGGACTAGCGGGGGGGTCAGCGTTGTCCTACAATGAGCAGTTCTTC. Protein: CASSPGLAGGSALSYNEQFF.

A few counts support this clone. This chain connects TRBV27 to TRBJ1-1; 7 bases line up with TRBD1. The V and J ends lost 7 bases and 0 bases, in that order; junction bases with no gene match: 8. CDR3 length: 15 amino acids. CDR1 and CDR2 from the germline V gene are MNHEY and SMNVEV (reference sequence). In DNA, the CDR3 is TGTGCCAGCACCCAAGGAAGGGGGCTGAACACTGAAGCTTTCTTT. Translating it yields CASTQGRGLNTEAFF.

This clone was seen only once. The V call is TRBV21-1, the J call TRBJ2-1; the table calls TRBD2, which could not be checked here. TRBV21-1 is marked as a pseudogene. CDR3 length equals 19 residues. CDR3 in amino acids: CASSKKRLAGDPPYNEQFF. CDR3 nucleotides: TGTGCCAGCAGCAAAAAGCGGCTAGCGGGGGACCCACCCTACAATGAGCAGTTCTTC.

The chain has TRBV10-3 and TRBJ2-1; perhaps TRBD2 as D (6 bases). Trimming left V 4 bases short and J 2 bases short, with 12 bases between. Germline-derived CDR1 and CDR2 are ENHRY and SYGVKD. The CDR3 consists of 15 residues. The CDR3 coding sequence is TGTGCCATCAGTGGGGCGGGACGAACCTACAATGAGCAGTTCTTC. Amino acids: CAISGAGRTYNEQFF.

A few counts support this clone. This CDR3 reads CASGVRAAYEQYF. DNA of the CDR3: TGTGCCAGCGGGGTGAGGGCAGCCTACGAGCAGTACTTC. V gene TRBV2 combines with J gene TRBJ2-7; the D gene is possibly TRBD2 (5 bases). V was cut by 8 bases and J by 2 bases, with 13 bases left in between. The CDR3 is 13 residues long. Germline CDR1 SNHLY, CDR2 FYNNEI.

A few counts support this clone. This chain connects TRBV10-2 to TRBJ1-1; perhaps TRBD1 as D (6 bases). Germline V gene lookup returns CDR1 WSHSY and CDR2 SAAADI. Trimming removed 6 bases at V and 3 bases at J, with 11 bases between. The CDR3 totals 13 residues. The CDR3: CASSRDMYTEAFF. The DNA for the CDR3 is TGCGCCAGCAGCCGGGACATGTACACTGAAGCTTTCTTT.

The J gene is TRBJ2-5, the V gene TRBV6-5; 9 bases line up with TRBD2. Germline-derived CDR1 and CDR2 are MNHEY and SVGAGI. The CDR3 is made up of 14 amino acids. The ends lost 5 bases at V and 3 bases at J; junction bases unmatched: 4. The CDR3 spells CASSPIAGEETQYF. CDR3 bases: TGTGCCAGCAGTCCCATAGCGGGGGAAGAGACCCAGTACTTC.

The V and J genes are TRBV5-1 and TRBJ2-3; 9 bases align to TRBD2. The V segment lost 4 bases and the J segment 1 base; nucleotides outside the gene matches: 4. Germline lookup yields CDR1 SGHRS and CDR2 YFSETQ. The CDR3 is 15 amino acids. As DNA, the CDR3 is TGCGCCAGCAGCCCAGTAGCGGGAGGCACAGATACGCAGTATTTT. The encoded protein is CASSPVAGGTDTQYF.

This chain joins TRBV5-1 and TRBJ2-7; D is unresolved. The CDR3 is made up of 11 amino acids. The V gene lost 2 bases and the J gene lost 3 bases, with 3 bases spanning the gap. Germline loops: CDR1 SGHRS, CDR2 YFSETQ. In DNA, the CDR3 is TGCGCCAGCAGCTTTATCTACGAGCAGTACTTC. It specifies CASSFIYEQYF. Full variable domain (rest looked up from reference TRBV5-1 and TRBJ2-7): KAGVTQTPRYLIKTRGQQVTLSCSPISGHRSVSWYQQTPGQGLQFLFEYFSETQRNKGNFPGRFSGRQFSNSRSEMNVSTLELGDSALYLCASSFIYEQYFGPGTRLTVT.

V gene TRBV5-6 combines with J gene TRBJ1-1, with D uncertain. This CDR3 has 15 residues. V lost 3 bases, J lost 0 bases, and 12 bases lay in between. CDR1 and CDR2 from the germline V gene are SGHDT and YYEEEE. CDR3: CASSSLAYMNTEAFF. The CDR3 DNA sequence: TGTGCCAGCAGCTCCCTGGCATACATGAACACTGAAGCTTTCTTT.

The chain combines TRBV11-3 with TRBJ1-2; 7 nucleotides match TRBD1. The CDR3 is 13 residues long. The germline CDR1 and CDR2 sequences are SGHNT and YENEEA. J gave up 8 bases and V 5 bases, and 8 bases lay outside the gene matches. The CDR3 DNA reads TGTGCCAGCAGCCTGGACAGGCTAAGGGGCTACACCTTC. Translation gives CASSLDRLRGYTF.